This TCR beta chain was sequenced during a study of shared clonotypes between healthy human individuals. Deep level was the assay's run setting. The protocol was immunoSEQ multiplex PCR, while the TCRdb copy is restricted to in-frame clones and leaves out a portion. The data contain millions of clones, just under 95% of them singletons. Overall study results and limits: The study drew on few donors, limiting represented genetic and exposure-history diversity. Naive subsets generally had larger estimated richness than memory subsets.

As for this clone: Its specificity is not known.

The germline V gene encodes CDR1 SGHDT and CDR2 YYEEEE. This CDR3 spans 16 amino acids. The V end was cut by 4 bases, the J end by 0 bases, with 17 bases between. Positive CCR7 selection of CD45RO-negative cells yielded the naive CD8 cells, and terminally differentiated effector memory CD45RA+ cells were excluded. Sequencing was performed on naive CD8+ T cells sorted from blood. This TCR was sampled from a man between 18 and 35 years old in good health. The gene calls are TRBV5-6 and TRBJ2-7; TRBD1 is a possible D gene (5 bases). The CDR3 nucleotides are TGTGCCAGCAGCCCCCCGCCAGGGTTGACCTCCTACGAGCAGTACTTC. It specifies CASSPPPGLTSYEQYF. Variable domain in full (rest from reference TRBV5-6 and TRBJ2-7): DAGVTQSPTHLIKTRGQQVTLRCSPKSGHDTVSWYQQALGQGPQFIFQYYEEEERQRGNFPDRFSGHQFPNYSSELNVNALLLGDSALYLCASSPPPGLTSYEQYFGPGTRLTVT.